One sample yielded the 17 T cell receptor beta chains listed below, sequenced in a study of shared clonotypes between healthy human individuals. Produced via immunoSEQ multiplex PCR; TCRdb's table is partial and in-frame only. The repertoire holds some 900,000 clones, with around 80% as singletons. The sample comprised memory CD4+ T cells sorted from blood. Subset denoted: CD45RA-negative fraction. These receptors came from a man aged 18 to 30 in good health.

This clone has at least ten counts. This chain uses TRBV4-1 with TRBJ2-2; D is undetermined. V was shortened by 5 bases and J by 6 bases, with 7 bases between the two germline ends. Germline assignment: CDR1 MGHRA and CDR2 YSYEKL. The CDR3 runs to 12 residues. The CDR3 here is CASSKGPGELFF. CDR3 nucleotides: TGCGCCAGCAGCAAGGGTCCCGGGGAGCTGTTTTTT.

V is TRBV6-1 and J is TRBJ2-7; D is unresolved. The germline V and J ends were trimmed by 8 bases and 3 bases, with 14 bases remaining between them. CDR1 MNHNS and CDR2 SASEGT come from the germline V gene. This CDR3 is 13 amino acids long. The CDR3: CASEKHLNYEQYF. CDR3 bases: TGTGCCAGCGAGAAACATCTCAACTACGAGCAGTACTTC.

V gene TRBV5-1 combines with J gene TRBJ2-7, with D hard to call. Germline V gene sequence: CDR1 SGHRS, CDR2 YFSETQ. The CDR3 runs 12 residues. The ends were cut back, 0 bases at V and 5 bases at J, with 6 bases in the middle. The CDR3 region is CASSLGSNEQYF. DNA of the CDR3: TGCGCCAGCAGCTTGGGGAGCAACGAGCAGTACTTC.

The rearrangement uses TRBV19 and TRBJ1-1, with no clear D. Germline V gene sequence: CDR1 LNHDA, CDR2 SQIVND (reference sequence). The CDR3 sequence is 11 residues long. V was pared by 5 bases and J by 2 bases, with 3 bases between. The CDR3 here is CASSRNTEAFF. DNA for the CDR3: TGTGCCAGTAGTCGAAACACTGAAGCTTTCTTT.

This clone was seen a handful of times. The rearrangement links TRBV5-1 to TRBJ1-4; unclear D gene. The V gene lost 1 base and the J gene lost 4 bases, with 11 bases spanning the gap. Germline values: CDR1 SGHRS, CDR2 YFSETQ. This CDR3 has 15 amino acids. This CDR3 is CASSLSTVYNEKLFF. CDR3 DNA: TGCGCCAGCAGCTTGAGTACCGTTTATAATGAAAAACTGTTTTTT.

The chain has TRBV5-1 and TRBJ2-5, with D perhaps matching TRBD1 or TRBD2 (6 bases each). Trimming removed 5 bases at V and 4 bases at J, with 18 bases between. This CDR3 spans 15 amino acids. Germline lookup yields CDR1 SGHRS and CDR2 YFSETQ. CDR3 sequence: CASSPERGAGETQYF. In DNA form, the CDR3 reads TGCGCCAGCAGTCCTGAGAGGGGGGCTGGAGAGACCCAGTACTTC.

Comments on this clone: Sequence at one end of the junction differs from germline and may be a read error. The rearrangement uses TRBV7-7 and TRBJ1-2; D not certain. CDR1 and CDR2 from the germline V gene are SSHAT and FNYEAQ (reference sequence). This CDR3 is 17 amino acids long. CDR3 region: CASSLPYSLDSNYGYTF. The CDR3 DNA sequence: TGTGCTAGCAGCTTACCGTACTCCCTTGACTCTAACTATGGCTACACCTTC.

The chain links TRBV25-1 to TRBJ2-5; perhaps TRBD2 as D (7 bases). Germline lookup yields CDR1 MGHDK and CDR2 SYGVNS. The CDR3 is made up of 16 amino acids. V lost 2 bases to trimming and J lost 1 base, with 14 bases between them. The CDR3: CASSEVGGAFQETQYF. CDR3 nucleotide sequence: TGTGCCAGCAGTGAAGTAGGGGGGGCCTTCCAAGAGACCCAGTACTTC.

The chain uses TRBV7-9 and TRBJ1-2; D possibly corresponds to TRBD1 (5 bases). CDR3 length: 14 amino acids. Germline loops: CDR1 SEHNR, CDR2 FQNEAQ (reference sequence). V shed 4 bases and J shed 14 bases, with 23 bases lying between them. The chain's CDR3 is CASSSRVGQDVKTF. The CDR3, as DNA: TGTGCCAGCAGCTCACGAGTGGGGCAGGACGTTAAGACCTTC.

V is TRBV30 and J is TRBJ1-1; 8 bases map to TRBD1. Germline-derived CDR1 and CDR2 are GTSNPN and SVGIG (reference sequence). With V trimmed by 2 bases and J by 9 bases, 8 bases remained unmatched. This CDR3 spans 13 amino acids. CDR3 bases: TGTGCCTGGAGTTCGGCAGGGGGCTTAAAAGCTTTCTTT. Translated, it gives CAWSSAGGLKAFF.

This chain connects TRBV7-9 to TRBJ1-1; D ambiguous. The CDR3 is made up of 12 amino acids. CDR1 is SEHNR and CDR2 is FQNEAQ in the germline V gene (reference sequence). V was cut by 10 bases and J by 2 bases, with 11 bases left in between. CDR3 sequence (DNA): TGTGCCACCGGAGGGAGAAACACTGAAGCTTTCTTT. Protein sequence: CATGGRNTEAFF.

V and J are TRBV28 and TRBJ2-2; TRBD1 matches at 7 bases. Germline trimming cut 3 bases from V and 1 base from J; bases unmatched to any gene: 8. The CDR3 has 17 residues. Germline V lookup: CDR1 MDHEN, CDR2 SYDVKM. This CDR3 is CASSLGRGSRNTGELFF. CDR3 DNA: TGTGCCAGCAGTTTGGGCAGGGGGTCCCGGAACACCGGGGAGCTGTTTTTT. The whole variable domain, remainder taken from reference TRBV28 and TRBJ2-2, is DVKVTQSSRYLVKRTGEKVFLECVQDMDHENMFWYRQDPGLGLRLIYFSYDVKMKEKGDIPEGYSVSREKKERFSLILESASTNQTSMYLCASSLGRGSRNTGELFFGEGSRLTVL.

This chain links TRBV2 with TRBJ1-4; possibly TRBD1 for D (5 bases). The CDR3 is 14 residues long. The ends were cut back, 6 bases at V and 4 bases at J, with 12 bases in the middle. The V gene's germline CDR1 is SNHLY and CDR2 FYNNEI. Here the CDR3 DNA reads TGTGCCAGCAGCGCCGGGACGGATAATGAAAAACTGTTTTTT. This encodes CASSAGTDNEKLFF.

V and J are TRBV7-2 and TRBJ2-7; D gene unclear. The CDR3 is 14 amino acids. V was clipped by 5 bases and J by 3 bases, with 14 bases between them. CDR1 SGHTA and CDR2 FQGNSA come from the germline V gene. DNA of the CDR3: TGTGCCAGCAGCATTTCGGACGACTTCTACGAGCAGTACTTC. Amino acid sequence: CASSISDDFYEQYF.

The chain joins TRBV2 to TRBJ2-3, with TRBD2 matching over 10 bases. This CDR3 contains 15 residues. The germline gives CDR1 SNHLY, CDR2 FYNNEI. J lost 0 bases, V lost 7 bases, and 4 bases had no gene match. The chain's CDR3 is CASIGTSASTDTQYF. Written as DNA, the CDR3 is TGTGCCAGCATAGGGACTAGCGCGAGCACAGATACGCAGTATTTT.

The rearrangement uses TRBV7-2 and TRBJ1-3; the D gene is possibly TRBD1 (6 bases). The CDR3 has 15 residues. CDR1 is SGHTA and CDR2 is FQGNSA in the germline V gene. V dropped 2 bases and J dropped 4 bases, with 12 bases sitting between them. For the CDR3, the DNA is TGTGCCAGCAGCTTATTTCAGGGGTACGGAAACACCATATATTTT. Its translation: CASSLFQGYGNTIYF.

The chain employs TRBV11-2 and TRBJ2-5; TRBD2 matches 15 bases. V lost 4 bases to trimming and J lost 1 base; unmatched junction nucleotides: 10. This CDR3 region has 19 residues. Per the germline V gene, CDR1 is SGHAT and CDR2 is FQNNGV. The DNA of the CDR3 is TGTGCCAGCAGCTCCGGACTAGCGGGGGGGCTTGGAACCCAAGAGACCCAGTACTTC. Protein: CASSSGLAGGLGTQETQYF.